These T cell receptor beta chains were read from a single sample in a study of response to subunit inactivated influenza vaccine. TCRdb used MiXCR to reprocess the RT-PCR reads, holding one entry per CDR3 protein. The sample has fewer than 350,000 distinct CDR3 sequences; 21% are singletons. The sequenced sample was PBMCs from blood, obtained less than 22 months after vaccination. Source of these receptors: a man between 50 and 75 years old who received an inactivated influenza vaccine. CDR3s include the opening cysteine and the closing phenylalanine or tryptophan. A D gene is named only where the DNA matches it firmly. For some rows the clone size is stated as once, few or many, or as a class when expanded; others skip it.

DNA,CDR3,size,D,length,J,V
TGTGCCAGCAGCAGGAGGCGCACGAATTCACCCCTCCACTTT,CASSRRRTNSPLHF,.,.,14,TRBJ1-6,TRBV4-2
TGTGCCATCAGTGGGGGGGTAGGGGTGAATTCACCCCTCCACTTT,CAISGGVGVNSPLHF,few,.,15,TRBJ1-6,TRBV10-3
TGTGCCAGCAGTTCATTTGCGACAGGGGGGACATTGAACACTGAAGCTTTCTTT,CASSSFATGGTLNTEAFF,.,TRBD1,18,TRBJ1-1,TRBV28
TGCAGTGCTGGATCCTATAGCAATCAGCCCCAGCATTTT,CSAGSYSNQPQHF,.,.,13,TRBJ1-5,TRBV20-1
TGTGCCAGCAGTGAATTCGGGGGATCCAATCAGCCCCAGCATTTT,CASSEFGGSNQPQHF,.,.,15,TRBJ1-5,TRBV25-1
TGTGCCAGCAGCCCGGCGCCGACAGGGGGGATTGGAAACACAGATACGCAGTATTTT,CASSPAPTGGIGNTDTQYF,few,TRBD1,19,TRBJ2-3,TRBV7-3
TGCGCCAGCAGCGCACAACAATTGAACACTGAAGCTTTCTTT,CASSAQQLNTEAFF,many,.,14,TRBJ1-1,TRBV5-1
TGTGCCAGCAGCCCGAGTGGAGTTCTTCAGCCCCAGCATTTT,CASSPSGVLQPQHF,.,.,14,TRBJ1-5,TRBV7-9
TGCAGTGCCGGCCCGAGAGGGGCAACTAATGAAAAACTGTTTTTT,CSAGPRGATNEKLFF,few,.,15,TRBJ1-4,TRBV20-1
TGTGCCAGCAGCCTAGGGGCAATCGGGGAGCTGTTTTTT,CASSLGAIGELFF,.,.,13,TRBJ2-2,TRBV12-3/TRBV12-4
TGTGCCAGCAGCCAAGGTGATAGGCATGAGCAGTTCTTC,CASSQGDRHEQFF,.,.,13,TRBJ2-1,TRBV4-2
TGTGCCAGTTCCCCGGGGGCCCCCAGGGGAGCTTTCTTT,CASSPGAPRGAFF,.,.,13,TRBJ1-1,TRBV5-6
TGTGCCAGCAGCTTAGTGGGACAGGTTTACGAGCAGTACTTC,CASSLVGQVYEQYF,few,TRBD1,14,TRBJ2-7,TRBV7-2
TGTGCCAGCAGCAAAGACAGCGTCGCGAACACCGGGGAGCTGTTTTTT,CASSKDSVANTGELFF,few,.,16,TRBJ2-2,TRBV7-2
TGTGCCAGCAGTTTTCTCGGGGCAGAAACCTACGAGCAGTACTTC,CASSFLGAETYEQYF,.,.,15,TRBJ2-7,TRBV28
TGTGCCACCAGTGATCACAGGGAGATGAATGGCTACACCTTC,CATSDHREMNGYTF,.,.,14,TRBJ1-2,TRBV24-1
TGCAGCGTTGACGCGGGATATAAAGAAGCTTTCTTT,CSVDAGYKEAFF,many,.,12,TRBJ1-1,TRBV29-1
TGCAGTGCTAGAGCACAGAACACTGAAGCTTTCTTT,CSARAQNTEAFF,few,.,12,TRBJ1-1,TRBV20-1
TGTGCCAGCAGCAACGACCGGGACTTACTCAGCTCCTATAATTCACCCCTCCACTTT,CASSNDRDLLSSYNSPLHF,.,.,19,TRBJ1-6,TRBV5-6
TGTGCCAGCAGCTTGTGCATGGGGGTCGGCCTTCCATGTGAGCAGTTCTTC,CASSLCMGVGLPCEQFF,.,.,17,TRBJ2-1,TRBV5-4
TGTGCCAGCAGGGGGCAGAAGAATCAGCCCCAGCATTTT,CASRGQKNQPQHF,.,.,13,TRBJ1-5,TRBV6-4
TGTGCCAGCAGTTACTGGGGGAATTCACTCGGCGAGCAGTACTTC,CASSYWGNSLGEQYF,few,.,15,TRBJ2-7,TRBV6-5
TGCAGCGTTGAAGCGGGACAAGAGACCCAGTACTTC,CSVEAGQETQYF,few,.,12,TRBJ2-5,TRBV29-1
TGTGCCAGCAGGGTTCTAGGGGGGCAAGAGACCCAGTACTTC,CASRVLGGQETQYF,few,.,14,TRBJ2-5,TRBV6-1
TGTGCCAGCAGCCAAGGACCCCAGGGATCGGGGGAGACCCAGTACTTC,CASSQGPQGSGETQYF,.,.,16,TRBJ2-5,TRBV4-2
TGTGCCAGCAGTTCGCGACAGGGAGGTTCTTGGGAGCAGTACTTC,CASSSRQGGSWEQYF,few,.,15,TRBJ2-7,TRBV28
TGTGCCAACGGGGGCCAGAACACTGAAGCTTTCTTT,CANGGQNTEAFF,few,.,12,TRBJ1-1,TRBV5-4